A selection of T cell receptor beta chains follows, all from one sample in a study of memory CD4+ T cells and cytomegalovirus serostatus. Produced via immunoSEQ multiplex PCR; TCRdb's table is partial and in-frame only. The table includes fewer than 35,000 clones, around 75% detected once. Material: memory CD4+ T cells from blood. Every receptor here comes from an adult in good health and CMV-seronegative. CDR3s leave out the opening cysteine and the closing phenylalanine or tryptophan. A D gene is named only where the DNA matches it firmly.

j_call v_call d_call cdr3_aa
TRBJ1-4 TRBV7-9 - ASRTLFNEKLF
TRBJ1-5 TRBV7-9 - ASSLMDSNQPQH
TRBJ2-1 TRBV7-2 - ASSLSGLHEQF
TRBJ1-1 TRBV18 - ASSPPTSTEFEAF
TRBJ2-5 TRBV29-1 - SVEFGETQY
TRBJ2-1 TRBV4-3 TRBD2 ASSPTRGLAGGLGFDEQF
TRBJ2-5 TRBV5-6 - ASSRGIRQETQY
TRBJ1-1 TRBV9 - ASSVVDSLMNTEAF
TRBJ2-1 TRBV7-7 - ASSPNYRGGNEQF
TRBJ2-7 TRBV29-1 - SVRKGSYEQY
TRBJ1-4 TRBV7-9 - ASSLRTGTNEKLF
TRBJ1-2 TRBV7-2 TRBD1 ASSLEDRAGWRYT
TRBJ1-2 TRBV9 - ASSPLRAGRGYT
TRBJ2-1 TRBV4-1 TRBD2 ASSQEGLAGEQF
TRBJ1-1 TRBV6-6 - ASSAMQNTEAF
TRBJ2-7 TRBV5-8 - ASSLISRRSVPYEQY
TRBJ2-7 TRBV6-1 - ASSEFSRGGSYEQY
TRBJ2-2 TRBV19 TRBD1 ASSSRTGMDAGELF
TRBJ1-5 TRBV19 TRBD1 ASSRGQDSNQPQH
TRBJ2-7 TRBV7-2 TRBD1 ASSLQGKDYEQY
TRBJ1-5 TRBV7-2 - ASSRGYRNQPQH
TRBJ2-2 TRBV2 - ASSEMWGLAGELF
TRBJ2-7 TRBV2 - AGGVTGYEQY
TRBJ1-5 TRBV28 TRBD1 ASSSPGQGAGIQH
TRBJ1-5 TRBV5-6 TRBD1 ASSFWQGANQPQH
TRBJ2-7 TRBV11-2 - ASSLDSAASIIYEQY
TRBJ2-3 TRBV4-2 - ASSQVAYTDTQY
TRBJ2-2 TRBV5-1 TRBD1 ASSPPGQGNTGELF
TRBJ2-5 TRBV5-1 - ATSPGIYQETQY
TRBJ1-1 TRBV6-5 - ASTLLRNTEAF
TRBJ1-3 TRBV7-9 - ATEDGVAGNTIY
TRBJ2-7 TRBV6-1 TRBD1 ASSGTGVYEQY
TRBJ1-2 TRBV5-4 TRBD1 ASSAGQANYGYT
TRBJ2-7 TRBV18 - ASSPRTVRYEQY
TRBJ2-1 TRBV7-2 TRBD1 ASSGTDRGQF
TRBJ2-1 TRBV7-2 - ASSLSAQSGRNEQF
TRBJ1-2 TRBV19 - ASSSRSYGYT
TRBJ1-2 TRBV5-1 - ASSLADSSYGYT
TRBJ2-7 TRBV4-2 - ASSQDRDEQY
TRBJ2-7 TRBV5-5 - ASSFVNSRLYEQY
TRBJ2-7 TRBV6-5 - ASNDPARGFYEQY
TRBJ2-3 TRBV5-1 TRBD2 ASSVIAGESTDTQY
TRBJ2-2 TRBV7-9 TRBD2 ASSSLAGGPVTGELF
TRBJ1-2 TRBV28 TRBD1 ASSDPGQGARVGGYT
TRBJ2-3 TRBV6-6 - ASSYSKGVRTDTQY
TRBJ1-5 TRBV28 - ASSWGFGSSHQPQH
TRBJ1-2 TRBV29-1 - SVVVAGGYT
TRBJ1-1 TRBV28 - ASRPLQGNTEAF
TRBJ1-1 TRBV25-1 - ASSESTGVGNTEAF
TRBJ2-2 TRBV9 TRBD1 ASSKGTGIGELF
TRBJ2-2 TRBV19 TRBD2 ASSMHPAGGPVGTGELF
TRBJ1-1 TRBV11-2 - ASSFSGSNTEAF
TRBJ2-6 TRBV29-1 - SVGTLGVLT
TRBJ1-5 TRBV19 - ASSGGRGEPQH
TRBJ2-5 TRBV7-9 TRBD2 ASSLYRLAEGETQY
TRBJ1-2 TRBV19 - ASSISRGFEYGYT
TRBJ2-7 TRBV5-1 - ASSLDAGGYEQY